This T cell receptor (beta chain) was retrieved from a study of blood T cell repertoires in COVID-19 (dated by TCRdb to the early 2020s). Background for the entire study: Collaborator samples came from the United States, Italy and Spain and covered acute and convalescent phases of COVID-19. The prospective study material was composed of cDNA or gDNA derived from T cells, B-cell-depleted T cells, or PBMCs. The dataset comprised deeply sampled blood TCRbeta repertoires from subjects exposed to, actively infected with, or recovered from COVID-19. A freely available public database, intended as a resource for researchers studying the immune response to SARS-CoV-2, is where the repertoires were released. Samples came from the ongoing ImmuneRACE study (first 160 participants) plus 1,254 subjects from 6 global collaborators. The sample metadata nearly always contained a de-identified subject ID, COVID-19 status, age in years and sex. HLA class I and class II types, where available, came from metadata supplied by the sample provider rather than from assay-based typing. Results and caveats for the whole study, not just this receptor: How much clinical and demographic metadata was included differed by source and by participant, and the metadata was provided uncurated.

TCRbeta CDR3 regions were amplified from genomic DNA by means of the immunoSEQ Assay, a bias-controlled multiplex PCR. Regarding the original processing steps: The number of nucleated cells in each sample was estimated by amplification of reference gene primers within the assay. Sequence reads were collapsed and filtered to measure the absolute abundance of every unique TCRbeta CDR3 rearrangement. For each sample, productive Simpson clonality was calculated as the square root of Simpson's diversity index across productive rearrangements. Held by TCRdb, this immuneACCESS table contains in-frame sequences only and omits some clones. Under half of the omission traces to an unresolved V gene where checked; the cause of the rest is unknown. V, J and clone size reflect that table, while D and trimming were determined from the DNA. This sample is represented by some 110,000 clones; around 82% of them were singletons. The top ten constitute about 4.8% of the sample.

The collaborating institutions used their own protocols to collect whole blood in K2EDTA tubes. For TCRbeta analysis, collaborators shipped samples as frozen whole blood, isolated PBMCs, or DNA extracted from either of those sample types. Regarding this clone: This clone's antigen is unknown. The sample holds no much larger clone one base away, and base qualities are not on file.

Between the V and J ends, shortened by 5 bases and 0 bases respectively, the junction contains 11 bases. From the germline V gene, CDR1 is SGHTA and CDR2 is FQGNSA. The CDR3 has 15 amino acids, counting the end cysteine and phenylalanine. Just CDR3 DNA is preserved here, 45 bases in frame from base 1. The sequence joins TRBV7-2 to TRBJ2-1; the D gene remains uncertain. Sample: peripheral blood. This sequence originates from a man aged 55-75 years with acute or convalescent COVID-19. The CDR3: CASSRPRGSYNEQFF. The DNA sequence is TGTGCCAGCAGCAGACCGAGAGGCTCCTACAATGAGCAGTTCTTC. Outside the CDR3, residues come from the reference TRBV7-2 and TRBJ2-1 proteins, so the full variable domain is: GAGVSQSPSNKVTEKGKDVELRCDPISGHTALYWYRQSLGQGLEFLIYFQGNSAPDKSGLPSDRFSAERTGGSVSTLTIQRTQQEDSAVYLCASSRPRGSYNEQFFGPGTRLTVL.